This T cell receptor beta chain originates from a study of blood T cell repertoires in COVID-19. Study summary: The United States, Italy and Spain were the sources of the acute and convalescent COVID-19 samples. T cells, B-cell-depleted T cells, or PBMCs supplied cDNA or gDNA.

In germline, CDR1 is SQVTM, CDR2 ANQGSEA. V shed 5 bases and J shed 0 bases, with 13 bases lying between them. The CDR3 has 14 amino acids. In the original analysis: Counts of nucleated cells, estimated from reference gene primer amplification, were obtained. The table came from immunoSEQ multiplex PCR; TCRdb's copy has only in-frame clones and leaves some out. D and trimming were read from the DNA, whereas the V and J calls and clone size are those reported in that table. The table has 140,000 to 150,000 clones, over 75% seen once. Material for sequencing was peripheral blood. This chain joins TRBV29-1 and TRBJ1-1, with D unclear. This TCR was recovered from a man aged 65-85 years with acute or convalescent COVID-19. CDR3 sequence (DNA): TGCAGCGTTCGGTCAAACGTAATGAACACTGAAGCTTTCTTT. Translating gives CSVRSNVMNTEAFF.